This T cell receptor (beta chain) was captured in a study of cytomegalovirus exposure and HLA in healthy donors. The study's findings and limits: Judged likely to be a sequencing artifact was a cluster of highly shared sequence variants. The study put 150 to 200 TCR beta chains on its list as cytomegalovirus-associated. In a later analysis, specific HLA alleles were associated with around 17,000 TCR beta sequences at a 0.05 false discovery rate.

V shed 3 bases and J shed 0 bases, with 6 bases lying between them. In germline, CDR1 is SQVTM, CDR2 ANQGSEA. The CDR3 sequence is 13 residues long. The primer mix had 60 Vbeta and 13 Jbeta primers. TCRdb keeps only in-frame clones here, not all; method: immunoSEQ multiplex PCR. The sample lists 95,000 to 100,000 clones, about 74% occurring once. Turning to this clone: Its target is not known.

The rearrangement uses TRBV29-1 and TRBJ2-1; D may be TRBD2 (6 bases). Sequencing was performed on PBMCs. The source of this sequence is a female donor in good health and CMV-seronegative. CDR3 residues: CSVDGSSYNEQFF. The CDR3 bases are TGCAGCGTTGACGGGAGCTCCTACAATGAGCAGTTCTTC.